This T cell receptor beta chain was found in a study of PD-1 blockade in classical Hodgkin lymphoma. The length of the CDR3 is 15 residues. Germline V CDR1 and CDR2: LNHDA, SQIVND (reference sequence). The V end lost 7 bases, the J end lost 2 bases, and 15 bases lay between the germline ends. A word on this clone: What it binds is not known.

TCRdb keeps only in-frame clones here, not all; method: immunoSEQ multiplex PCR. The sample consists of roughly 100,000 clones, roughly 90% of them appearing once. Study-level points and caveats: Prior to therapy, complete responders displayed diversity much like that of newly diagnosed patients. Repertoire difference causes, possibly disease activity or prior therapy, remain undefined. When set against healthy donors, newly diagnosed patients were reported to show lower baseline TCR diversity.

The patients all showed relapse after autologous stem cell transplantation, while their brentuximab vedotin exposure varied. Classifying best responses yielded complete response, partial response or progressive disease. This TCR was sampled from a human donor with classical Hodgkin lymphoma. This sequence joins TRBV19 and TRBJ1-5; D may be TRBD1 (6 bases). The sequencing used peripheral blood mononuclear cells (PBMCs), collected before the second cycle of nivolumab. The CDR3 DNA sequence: TGTGCCAGTAACCCGAACAGGGTTGGCAATCAGCCCCAGCATTTT. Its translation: CASNPNRVGNQPQHF.